This T cell receptor (beta chain) derives from a study of cytomegalovirus exposure and HLA in healthy donors. The table came from immunoSEQ multiplex PCR; TCRdb's copy has only in-frame clones and leaves some out. Seen here are 100,000 to 150,000 clones, 85% to 95% observed once, and the top ten hold less than 1.5%. V was clipped by 5 bases and J by 1 base, with 10 bases between them. Germline values: CDR1 SGHTA, CDR2 FQGTGA. The CDR3 consists of 14 residues. V and J are TRBV7-3 and TRBJ2-3; D gene unclear. This sequence originates from a woman aged 18-29 years in good health and CMV-seronegative. Sample: PBMCs. CDR3 nucleotides: TGTGCCAGCAGCCCCCTCTCCCGCACAGATACGCAGTATTTT. The encoded protein is CASSPLSRTDTQYF.